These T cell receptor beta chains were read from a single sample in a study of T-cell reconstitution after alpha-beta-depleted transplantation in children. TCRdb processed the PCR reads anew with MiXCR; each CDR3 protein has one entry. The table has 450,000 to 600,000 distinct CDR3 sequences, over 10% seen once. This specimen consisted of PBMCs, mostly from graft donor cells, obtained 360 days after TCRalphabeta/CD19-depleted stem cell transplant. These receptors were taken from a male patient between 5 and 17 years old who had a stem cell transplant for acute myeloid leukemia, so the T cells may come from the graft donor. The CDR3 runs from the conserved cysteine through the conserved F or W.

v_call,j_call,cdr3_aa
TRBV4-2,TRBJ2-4,CASSQADGPAGLAKNIQYF
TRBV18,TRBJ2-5,CASSPRGQGGQETQYF
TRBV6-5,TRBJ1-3,CASSYKVSGNTIYF
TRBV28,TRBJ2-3,CASSSEGGTDTQYF
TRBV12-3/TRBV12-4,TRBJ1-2,CASSLDRAGYGYTF
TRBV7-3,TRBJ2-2,CASSLTVQDPKVFF
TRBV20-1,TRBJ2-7,CSARDLEAYSYEQYF
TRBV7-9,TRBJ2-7,CASGRVDYEQYF
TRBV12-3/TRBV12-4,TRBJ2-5,CASKPRRLAGPGETQYF
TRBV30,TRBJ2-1,CAWSRNEQFF
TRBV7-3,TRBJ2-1,CASSLTGDSFYNEQFF
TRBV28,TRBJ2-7,CASSRRDRASNEQYF
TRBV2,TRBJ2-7,CASSPGLLAVYEQYF
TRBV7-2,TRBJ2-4,CASSLARRGLAGDQRIGKNIQYF
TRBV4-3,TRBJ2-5,CASSQHIRETQYF